This T cell receptor (beta chain) derives from a study of blood T cell repertoires in COVID-19. Study details: COVID-19 samples collected from the United States, Italy and Spain covered acute and convalescent phases. In each case, the material was cDNA or gDNA derived from T cells, B-cell-depleted T cells, or PBMCs.

Trimming left V 1 base short and J 8 bases short, with 19 bases between. The V gene's germline CDR1 is SGDLS and CDR2 YYNGEE. CDR3 size: 16 residues. As originally analysed: Estimation of nucleated cell counts was performed using reference gene primer amplification. Measured with immunoSEQ multiplex PCR; TCRdb has only the in-frame clones, and not every one. For V, J and clone size, that table is used; D and trimming come from the DNA. The sample includes under 45,000 clones, roughly 80% of them seen just once. The sample was peripheral blood. V usage is TRBV9 and J usage is TRBJ1-3; no clear D. This TCR was sampled from a human donor with acute or convalescent COVID-19. The donor label of this sample is uncertain. The CDR3 is CASSVRGDGSVDTIYF. The CDR3 DNA is TGTGCCAGCAGCGTAAGAGGCGACGGGTCGGTGGACACCATATATTTT. Complete variable domain (other parts from reference TRBV9 and TRBJ1-3): DSGVTQTPKHLITATGQRVTLRCSPRSGDLSVYWYQQSLDQGLQFLIQYYNGEERAKGNILERFSAQQFPDLHSELNLSSLELGDSALYFCASSVRGDGSVDTIYFGEGSWLTVV.